Below are 10 T cell receptor beta chains sequenced from a single sample in a study of blood T cell repertoires in COVID-19. Generated by immunoSEQ multiplex PCR, the TCRdb table keeps only in-frame clones and is missing some. The sample yields 50,000 to 65,000 clones, around 80% seen once. Sequencing was done on a sample of peripheral blood. These receptor sequences come from a human donor in a cohort sampled during active COVID-19.

The J gene is TRBJ2-3, the V gene TRBV2, with 12 positions matching TRBD2. The CDR3 loop spans 17 amino acids. Trimming cost V 5 bases and J 3 bases; bases outside gene matches: 9. Germline CDR1 reads SNHLY; CDR2 reads FYNNEI. The CDR3 spells CASSRWTSGMTTDTQYF. DNA of the CDR3: TGTGCCAGCAGTAGGTGGACTAGCGGGATGACTACAGATACGCAGTATTTT.

This clone was detected once. This chain connects TRBV15 to TRBJ2-7, with D perhaps TRBD1 (6 bases). Germline CDR1 reads LNHNV; CDR2 reads YYDKDF (reference sequence). The CDR3 covers 16 residues. V was shortened by 3 bases and J by 3 bases, with 18 bases between the two germline ends. DNA of the CDR3: TGTGCCACCAGCAGGGCCGACAGGCGAACTAACTACGAGCAGTACTTC. This codes for CATSRADRRTNYEQYF.

The rearrangement links TRBV6-5 to TRBJ1-3, with TRBD1 identical over 7 bases. V gave up 5 bases and J gave up 2 bases; unmatched junction bases: 0. From germline, CDR1 is MNHEY and CDR2 SVGAGI. The CDR3 has 13 residues. The CDR3 DNA follows: TGTGCCAGCAGTCAGGGGGCTGGAAACACCATATATTTT. This translates into CASSQGAGNTIYF.

This chain links TRBV2 with TRBJ2-5; 8 nucleotides match TRBD1. The J segment lost 7 bases and the V segment lost 0 bases, leaving 1 base of the junction unmatched. Germline V CDR1 and CDR2: SNHLY, FYNNEI. CDR3 length equals 13 residues. In DNA form, the CDR3 reads TGTGCCAGCAGTGAAGCCGGACAGGGGACCCAGTACTTC. Amino acids: CASSEAGQGTQYF.

The gene calls are TRBV12-3 or TRBV12-4 and TRBJ1-1, with a weak D call TRBD1 (5 bases). Deletions cut 7 bases from V and 5 bases from J, with 14 bases between. The CDR3 length is 13 residues. The DNA for the CDR3 is TGTGCCAGCACCCGCCACGGGGGGACTGAAGCTTTCTTT. Its protein is CASTRHGGTEAFF.

J is TRBJ1-1 and V is TRBV3-1 (or the pseudogene TRBV3-2); possibly TRBD1 for D (6 bases). The CDR3 totals 14 residues. Germline V gene sequence: CDR1 LGHDT, CDR2 YNNKEL (reference sequence). Trimming removed 2 bases at V and 6 bases at J, with 13 bases between. The CDR3 DNA follows: TGTGCCAGCAGCCAACCGGACAGAGCCTCTGAAGCTTTCTTT. Residues: CASSQPDRASEAFF.

In its sample, this clone was seen once. This chain joins TRBV7-3 and TRBJ1-1, with D unresolved. CDR3 length equals 13 residues. The germline V gene has CDR1 SGHTA and CDR2 FQGTGA. V gave up 3 bases and J gave up 0 bases, with 5 bases separating them. The CDR3 DNA sequence: TGTGCCAGCAGCTTCGGGTTGAACACTGAAGCTTTCTTT. Translation gives CASSFGLNTEAFF.

Details on this clone: At the DNA level, this CDR3 is encoded by other sequences in the same sample as well. The V gene is TRBV18, the J gene TRBJ1-1; 9 bases agree with TRBD1. Germline V gene sequence: CDR1 KGHSH, CDR2 LQKENI. The CDR3 length is 14 residues. V lost 6 bases, J lost 5 bases, and 7 bases stayed unmatched. The CDR3 region is CASSPGTGRTEAFF. Written as DNA, the CDR3 is TGTGCCAGCTCCCCGGGGACAGGGCGTACTGAAGCTTTCTTT.

V gene TRBV21-1 combines with J gene TRBJ1-1. TRBV21-1 is termed a pseudogene. This CDR3 is 13 amino acids long. CDR3 sequence reads: CASSKERNTEAFF. The CDR3 DNA sequence: TGTGCCAGCAGCAAAGAGAGGAACACTGAAGCTTTCTTT.

The chain is built from TRBV6-1 and TRBJ2-7; tentatively, D is TRBD2 (6 bases). CDR3 length equals 16 residues. Between the trimmed V and J ends, which lost 2 bases and 4 bases, there was a span of 18 bases. The germline CDR1 and CDR2 sequences are MNHNS and SASEGT. The CDR3 nucleotides are TGTGCCAGCAGTGAAAGGCACGGAATGGAGGGGTACGAGCAGTACTTC. Translated, it gives CASSERHGMEGYEQYF.